This T cell receptor beta chain was obtained from a study of cytomegalovirus exposure and HLA in healthy donors. Study context: Unique TCR beta sequences numbering approximately 120 million came from 150 million to 200 million T cells in an earlier analysis. Of the donors genotyped, a few hundred in all, 75% to 90% fell in the Caucasian-associated ancestry cluster. Study-level points and caveats: Exclusion as indistinguishable affected some V segments, including TRBV6-2 and TRBV6-3.

The PCR ran on 60 Vbeta and 13 Jbeta primers. The assay was immunoSEQ multiplex PCR, and TCRdb's table has in-frame clones only and misses some. In the table there are about 150,000 clones, nearly 10% of which are singletons. This clone has only a few counts. Its cognate antigen is unknown. Trimming cost V 6 bases and J 1 base; bases outside gene matches: 4. The V gene's germline CDR1 is MNHEY and CDR2 SMNVEV (reference sequence). CDR3 length equals 14 residues. The chain links TRBV27 to TRBJ2-3; 7 nucleotides agree with TRBD2. This receptor was identified in a man in his forties or fifties in good health and CMV-seronegative. Source material: PBMCs. This CDR3 reads CASRSGGGTDTQYF. The DNA for the CDR3 is TGTGCCAGCAGGAGTGGGGGGGGCACAGATACGCAGTATTTT.